Listed below are T cell receptor beta chains from one sample, sequenced in a study of OX40 agonist ivuxolimab in advanced cancers. Measured with immunoSEQ multiplex PCR; TCRdb has only the in-frame clones, and not every one. This table has 55,000 to 80,000 clones, more than 70% appearing once. The source was CD4+ or CD8+ T cells sorted from blood, collected in a trial of the OX40 agonist ivuxolimab. These receptors were obtained from an adult with an advanced solid tumor such as melanoma, head and neck, liver or kidney cancer. The CDR3 runs from the conserved cysteine through the conserved F or W. A D gene is named only where the DNA matches it firmly. A clone size is listed for some rows: how often the clone was seen (once, few, many), or a class if it is expanded.

D gene	clone size	V gene	J gene	CDR3 protein	CDR3 DNA
TRBD1	once	TRBV7-9	TRBJ1-1	CASSFYGQGEAFF	TGTGCCAGCAGCTTTTACGGACAGGGTGAAGCTTTCTTT
TRBD2	-	TRBV5-1	TRBJ2-1	CASSVGGRENEQFF	TGCGCCAGCAGCGTAGGAGGGAGGGAAAATGAGCAGTTCTTC
-	-	TRBV7-9	TRBJ2-5	CASSAEGLPETQYF	TGTGCCAGCAGCGCCGAGGGACTCCCGGAGACCCAGTACTTC
-	-	TRBV9	TRBJ2-2	CASRGRGASTDSGELFF	TGTGCCAGCAGGGGAAGGGGGGCCTCTACCGATAGCGGGGAGCTGTTTTTT
-	-	TRBV11-2	TRBJ2-3	CASSLSQARTDTQYF	TGTGCCAGCAGCTTATCACAGGCCCGCACAGATACGCAGTATTTT
-	-	TRBV11-2	TRBJ1-1	CASSPNVVGTEAFF	TGTGCCAGCAGCCCAAACGTTGTGGGCACTGAAGCTTTCTTT
-	-	TRBV19	TRBJ2-1	CASSPSSGLAAEQFF	TGTGCCAGTAGTCCTTCGAGCGGTTTGGCTGCTGAGCAGTTCTTC
-	-	TRBV14	TRBJ2-3	CASSHDLLQRQYF	TGTGCCAGCAGCCATGACCTCCTACAGAGGCAGTATTTT
-	once	TRBV29-1	TRBJ2-3	CSSSSPAGADTQYF	TGCAGCTCTTCTTCCCCGGCAGGGGCAGATACGCAGTATTTT
-	-	TRBV12-5	TRBJ2-2	CASGPPSRGAIGELFF	TGTGCTAGTGGTCCTCCTTCGAGGGGGGCGATCGGGGAGCTGTTTTTT
-	-	TRBV29-1	TRBJ2-5	CSVGLTSGILGETQYF	TGCAGCGTTGGCCTCACCTCGGGGATCCTGGGGGAGACCCAGTACTTC
TRBD2	-	TRBV5-1	TRBJ2-3	CASSLVLAGDVDTQYF	TGCGCCAGCAGCTTGGTACTAGCGGGCGACGTAGATACGCAGTATTTT
-	-	TRBV5-1	TRBJ2-5	CASGLGFEETQYF	TGCGCCAGCGGGTTGGGTTTTGAGGAGACCCAGTACTTC
-	few	TRBV7-2	TRBJ2-4	CASSSYDGSQYF	TGTGCCAGCAGCTCTTATGACGGTAGTCAGTACTTC
TRBD1	few	TRBV18	TRBJ1-1	CASSPIRQGHTEAFF	TGTGCCAGCTCACCAATCCGACAGGGGCACACTGAAGCTTTCTTT
-	-	TRBV9	TRBJ1-2	CASTPPGPQIGYTF	TGTGCCAGCACCCCCCCGGGACCGCAAATTGGCTACACCTTC
-	-	TRBV11-2	TRBJ2-1	CASSLDQREQFF	TGTGCCAGCAGCTTAGATCAGCGGGAGCAGTTCTTC
TRBD2	-	TRBV28	TRBJ2-2	CASSLPPGGSNTGELFF	TGTGCCAGCAGTCTCCCCCCCGGCGGGAGCAACACCGGGGAGCTGTTTTTT
-	-	TRBV9	TRBJ2-3	CASSFRPAGTDTQYF	TGTGCCAGCAGTTTTCGGCCGGCTGGCACAGATACGCAGTATTTT
-	-	TRBV5-4	TRBJ1-1	CASSLGAVLNTEAFF	TGTGCCAGCAGCTTGGGTGCGGTTTTGAACACTGAAGCTTTCTTT
-	-	TRBV11-3	TRBJ2-3	CASSLVSGSPSPDTQYF	TGTGCCAGCAGCTTAGTTTCCGGGAGTCCCTCCCCAGATACGCAGTATTTT
-	-	TRBV5-1	TRBJ2-7	CASSLDTSAGIISYEQYF	TGCGCCAGCAGCTTGGACACGAGTGCCGGGATTATCTCCTACGAGCAGTACTTC
TRBD2	-	TRBV18	TRBJ2-1	CASSPGLAYNEQFF	TGTGCCAGCTCACCGGGACTAGCTTACAATGAGCAGTTCTTC
TRBD1	-	TRBV11-3	TRBJ2-7	CASRDNRGEQYF	TGTGCCAGCAGAGATAACAGGGGCGAGCAGTACTTC
TRBD2	-	TRBV18	TRBJ2-7	CATSAGVPSYEQYF	TGTGCCACCTCAGCGGGAGTTCCCTCCTACGAGCAGTACTTC
-	many	TRBV11-2	TRBJ1-2	CASSSPFEKGNIYGYTF	TGTGCCAGCAGCTCCCCCTTCGAGAAGGGGAACATCTATGGCTACACCTTC
-	medium-sized	TRBV27	TRBJ1-5	CASSPLGASNQPQHF	TGTGCCAGCAGCCCTCTTGGGGCAAGCAATCAGCCCCAGCATTTT
-	-	TRBV5-1	TRBJ2-7	CASSPGLGQPYEQYF	TGCGCCAGCAGCCCGGGGCTCGGACAACCCTACGAGCAGTACTTC
-	-	TRBV7-9	TRBJ1-6	CASTSWVVGYNSPLHF	TGTGCCAGCACCAGCTGGGTGGTGGGGTACAATTCACCCCTCCACTTT
-	once	TRBV25-1	TRBJ2-7	CASTSLETSYEQYF	TGTGCCAGCACAAGTCTGGAGACCTCCTACGAGCAGTACTTC
TRBD1	-	TRBV6-6	TRBJ1-3	CASSYRDRGLGNTIYF	TGTGCCAGCAGTTACCGGGACAGGGGGCTTGGAAACACCATATATTTT